These T cell receptor beta chains were read from a single sample in a study of T cell repertoires in cytomegalovirus infection. No antigen has been identified for these receptors. TCRdb reanalysed the reads using MiXCR and keeps one entry per CDR3 protein. Among approximately 730,000 distinct CDR3 sequences listed, approximately 33% were seen once. Source: cultured PBMCs, taken from culture after CMV antigen stimulation. These receptors were taken from a human donor in good health (CMV status not recorded). Some clones in this sample may be carry-over from other donors' samples. The CDR3 runs from the conserved cysteine through the conserved F or W. D genes are given only for firm matches. Only some rows state a clone size, as once, few, many or a class for expanded clones.

J,size,D,V,CDR3,DNA
TRBJ2-7,once,TRBD1,TRBV20-1,CSAHPGQGNYEQYF,TGCAGTGCCCATCCGGGACAGGGGAACTACGAGCAGTACTTC
TRBJ1-5,NA,NA,TRBV20-1,CSARWTVNQPQHF,TGCAGTGCTAGATGGACAGTAAATCAGCCCCAGCATTTT
TRBJ2-2,NA,TRBD1,TRBV20-1,CSARLGTAGELFF,TGCAGTGCTAGATTGGGGACAGCCGGGGAGCTGTTTTTT
TRBJ2-7,NA,NA,TRBV6-2/TRBV6-3,CASSILGGTAYEQYF,TGTGCCAGCAGTATACTCGGGGGTACCGCCTACGAGCAGTACTTC
TRBJ2-1,few,NA,TRBV7-6,CASSLAPTGYNEQFF,TGTGCCAGCAGCTTAGCGCCGACAGGTTACAATGAGCAGTTCTTC
TRBJ2-3,NA,NA,TRBV20-1,CSALRPLLTDTQYF,TGCAGTGCTTTAAGACCCCTCTTAACGGATACGCAGTATTTT
TRBJ1-1,NA,TRBD1,TRBV5-5,CASRQQGALGTEAFF,TGTGCCAGCAGACAACAGGGGGCCCTGGGCACTGAAGCTTTCTTT
TRBJ2-5,NA,TRBD2,TRBV4-2,CASSRWTSGLQETQYF,TGTGCCAGCAGCCGGTGGACTAGCGGACTCCAAGAGACCCAGTACTTC
TRBJ2-5,few,TRBD2,TRBV15,CATSDGRAGTQYF,TGTGCCACCAGCGACGGGAGGGCCGGTACCCAGTACTTC
TRBJ1-1,many,NA,TRBV7-2,CASSFAQTDEAFF,TGTGCCAGCAGCTTCGCCCAGACAGATGAAGCTTTCTTT
TRBJ1-5,few,TRBD1,TRBV12-3/TRBV12-4,CASSITGVGGQPQHF,TGTGCCAGCAGTATCACAGGGGTGGGGGGTCAGCCCCAGCATTTT
TRBJ2-7,NA,NA,TRBV7-6,CASSSTRKGPVYEQYF,TGTGCCAGCAGCTCTACAAGAAAGGGACCGGTCTACGAGCAGTACTTC
TRBJ2-5,many,NA,TRBV7-6,CASSLKAGGETQYF,TGTGCCAGCAGCTTAAAGGCCGGGGGAGAGACCCAGTACTTC
TRBJ2-1,NA,NA,TRBV18,CASSYGVSSYNEQFF,TGTGCCAGCTCGTACGGTGTTAGCTCCTACAATGAGCAGTTCTTC
TRBJ2-7,many,NA,TRBV7-2,CASSGYGTYEQYF,TGTGCCAGCAGCGGATACGGTACCTACGAGCAGTACTTC
TRBJ2-1,NA,NA,TRBV15,CATSPTGNWYEQFF,TGTGCCACCAGTCCCACAGGGAACTGGTATGAGCAGTTCTTC
TRBJ2-7,few,NA,TRBV7-8,CASSLGFRDYEQYF,TGTGCCAGCAGCTTAGGGTTCCGTGACTACGAGCAGTACTTC
TRBJ2-7,NA,NA,TRBV6-1,CASSVHFYEQYF,TGTGCCAGCAGTGTGCATTTCTACGAGCAGTACTTC
TRBJ2-3,many,NA,TRBV6-1,CASSAQGTDTQYF,TGTGCCAGCAGTGCCCAGGGCACAGATACGCAGTATTTT
TRBJ2-5,many,TRBD2,TRBV7-9,CASSPAGGQETQYF,TGTGCCAGCAGTCCCGCGGGGGGCCAAGAGACCCAGTACTTC
TRBJ2-3,NA,NA,TRBV7-2,CASSSRSVDTQYF,TGTGCCAGCAGCTCCCGGTCCGTGGACACGCAGTATTTT
TRBJ2-2,NA,NA,TRBV2,CASSDSDYGELFF,TGTGCCAGCAGTGATTCGGACTACGGGGAGCTGTTTTTT
TRBJ2-4,once,NA,TRBV28,CASTSLAAKNIQYF,TGTGCCAGCACCTCACTAGCTGCCAAAAACATTCAGTACTTC
TRBJ1-2,NA,NA,TRBV12-3/TRBV12-4,CASTLLGDYGYTF,TGTGCCAGCACCCTCCTTGGCGATTATGGCTACACCTTC
TRBJ2-1,NA,TRBD2,TRBV11-3,CASSGRGAQGYNEQFF,TGTGCCAGCAGCGGGCGGGGGGCCCAGGGCTACAATGAGCAGTTCTTC
TRBJ2-5,NA,NA,TRBV4-2,CASSQRGATIETQYF,TGTGCCAGCAGCCAACGGGGGGCAACGATAGAGACCCAGTACTTC
TRBJ2-3,NA,NA,TRBV6-2/TRBV6-3,CASSYRDPFTDTQYF,TGTGCCAGCAGTTACCGGGACCCGTTCACAGATACGCAGTATTTT
TRBJ1-1,NA,NA,TRBV20-1,CSARVVPRGTEAFF,TGCAGTGCTAGAGTGGTTCCGAGGGGTACTGAAGCTTTCTTT
TRBJ2-3,many,TRBD2,TRBV7-2,CASSLQRGPPDTQYF,TGTGCCAGCAGCTTACAGCGGGGGCCCCCCGATACGCAGTATTTT
TRBJ1-1,once,NA,TRBV27,CASSSDWGNTEAFF,TGTGCCAGCAGTTCGGACTGGGGGAACACTGAAGCTTTCTTT
TRBJ2-1,NA,TRBD2,TRBV2,CASSKRLAGGSYNEQFF,TGTGCCAGCAGTAAGAGGCTAGCGGGGGGCTCCTACAATGAGCAGTTCTTC
TRBJ2-5,few,NA,TRBV28,CASSFQGTETQYF,TGTGCCAGCAGTTTTCAGGGAACCGAGACCCAGTACTTC
TRBJ2-1,NA,NA,TRBV7-9,CASSLRDSPYNEQFF,TGTGCCAGCAGCTTAAGGGACTCCCCCTACAATGAGCAGTTCTTC
TRBJ2-1,NA,NA,TRBV19,CATRTNNEQFF,TGTGCCACGCGGACCAACAATGAGCAGTTCTTC
TRBJ1-1,NA,TRBD1,TRBV6-1,CASSYRDRQGAFF,TGTGCCAGCAGTTACAGGGACAGGCAAGGGGCTTTCTTT
TRBJ2-1,NA,NA,TRBV7-9,CASSLAQLVSDEQFF,TGTGCCAGCAGCTTAGCCCAACTAGTTAGTGATGAGCAGTTCTTC
TRBJ1-1,NA,NA,TRBV12-3/TRBV12-4,CASTFRGGTEAFF,TGTGCCAGCACCTTCCGGGGGGGGACTGAAGCTTTCTTT
TRBJ2-7,NA,TRBD1,TRBV12-3/TRBV12-4,CASSWTGVSAQYF,TGTGCCAGCAGTTGGACAGGGGTATCTGCGCAGTACTTC
TRBJ2-3,NA,NA,TRBV7-6,CASSLGRRPRTDTQYF,TGTGCCAGCAGCTTAGGTCGCCGGCCAAGGACAGATACGCAGTATTTT
TRBJ1-1,few,NA,TRBV18,CASSPGVTEAFF,TGTGCCAGCTCACCAGGGGTGACTGAAGCTTTCTTT